The 27 T cell receptor beta chains below come from one sample, sequenced in a study of T cells after yellow fever vaccination. TCRdb analysed the 5' RACE reads with MiXCR anew, one entry per CDR3 protein. The data contain hundreds of thousands of distinct CDR3 sequences, around an eighth of them singletons. The material sequenced was PBMCs, taken on the day of the yellow fever booster vaccination. The receptors shown here come from a man in his thirties or forties who received the YFV17D yellow fever vaccine.

The V gene is TRBV5-1, the J gene TRBJ2-5; 10 nucleotides line up with TRBD1. The CDR3 spans 16 residues. V lost 4 bases to trimming and J lost 0 bases; unmatched junction nucleotides: 6. The germline CDR1 and CDR2 sequences are SGHRS and YFSETQ. The CDR3, as DNA: TGCGCCAGCAGCCGGGGCGGGACAGGGGACCAAGAGACCCAGTACTTC. It specifies CASSRGGTGDQETQYF.

This clonotype was seen only a few times. The CDR3 region has the DNA TGCGCCAGCAGCCCAAGAGGGGTAGCCCCCACAGATACGCAGTATTTT. Protein sequence: CASSPRGVAPTDTQYF. The chain has TRBV5-1 and TRBJ2-3, with D perhaps being TRBD1 or TRBD2 (5 bases each). The germline V and J ends were trimmed by 4 bases and 2 bases, with 17 bases remaining between them. Germline-derived CDR1 and CDR2 are SGHRS and YFSETQ. The CDR3 is 16 residues long.

This clonotype appeared a few times. This chain joins TRBV28 and TRBJ1-5; D uncertain. V was shortened by 6 bases and J by 4 bases, with 13 bases between the two germline ends. Per germline, CDR1 MDHEN and CDR2 SYDVKM. The CDR3 sequence is 14 residues long. This CDR3 reads CASRYLMRNQPQHF. The CDR3 DNA reads TGTGCCAGCAGGTATTTAATGAGGAATCAGCCCCAGCATTTT.

The V gene is TRBV20-1, the J gene TRBJ2-5, with 8 bases identical to TRBD2. This CDR3 spans 19 amino acids. The junction had 22 bases not matched to a gene; V was cut back by 2 bases and J by 5 bases. Germline V lookup: CDR1 DFQATT, CDR2 SNEGSKA (reference sequence). The CDR3 nucleotides read TGCAGTGCTAGACCTCTCGGAGGGAGCGGGAGCGCGGTTTTGGAGACCCAGTACTTC. Protein product: CSARPLGGSGSAVLETQYF.

The J gene is TRBJ2-1, the V gene TRBV10-3, with D hard to call. Germline lookup yields CDR1 ENHRY and CDR2 SYGVKD. V was clipped by 4 bases and J by 0 bases, with 10 bases between them. This CDR3 comprises 15 residues. The DNA for the CDR3 is TGTGCCATCAGTGCAGCTCCGGGCTCCTACAATGAGCAGTTCTTC. Its translation is CAISAAPGSYNEQFF.

This clonotype was counted many times. The chain uses TRBV7-2 and TRBJ2-2; D remains unclear. CDR3 length equals 13 residues. CDR1 SGHTA and CDR2 FQGNSA come from the germline V gene. V gave up 5 bases and J gave up 6 bases, with 10 bases separating them. CDR3 DNA: TGTGCCAGCAGCCCAACGAGACCCGGGGAGCTGTTTTTT. Protein product: CASSPTRPGELFF.

This clonotype was picked up many times. This chain uses TRBV20-1 with TRBJ2-1; D is unclear. Germline CDR1 and CDR2: DFQATT and SNEGSKA (reference sequence). Trimming took off 5 bases at V and 8 bases at J, with 16 bases between the two ends. The CDR3 sequence is 13 residues long. The CDR3 region has the DNA TGCAGTGCTCTCCAGCTAGGGAAAGATGAGCAGTTCTTC. It is translated as CSALQLGKDEQFF.

This clonotype was seen only a few times. The rearrangement joins TRBV29-1 to TRBJ2-7, with D tentatively TRBD2 (6 bases). Germline lookup yields CDR1 SQVTM and CDR2 ANQGSEA. The CDR3 is 19 residues long. V was shortened by 5 bases and J by 3 bases, with 32 bases between the two germline ends. CDR3 sequence reads: CSVSLQGPAGGRRNYEQYF. In DNA, the CDR3 is TGCAGCGTTTCCTTACAAGGACCAGCGGGCGGACGGAGGAACTACGAGCAGTACTTC.

This clonotype was counted between two and nine times. The chain joins TRBV12-3 or TRBV12-4 to TRBJ2-5; D is possibly TRBD2 (5 bases). The V end lost 6 bases, the J end lost 4 bases, and 12 bases lay between the germline ends. CDR3 length: 13 amino acids. The CDR3 DNA sequence: TGTGCCAGCAGCGCCGGGAAGGGAGAGACCCAGTACTTC. Translation: CASSAGKGETQYF.

This clonotype was picked up many times. The chain combines TRBV27 with TRBJ2-5; a weak D match, TRBD1 (6 bases). The CDR3 sequence is 14 residues long. The germline gives CDR1 MNHEY, CDR2 SMNVEV (reference sequence). V lost 3 bases to trimming and J lost 0 bases, with 8 bases between them. The CDR3 coding sequence is TGTGCCAGCAGTTTGCAGGGGAACCAAGAGACCCAGTACTTC. Protein: CASSLQGNQETQYF.

This chain joins TRBV14 and TRBJ2-2; 11 bases align to TRBD2. J lost 5 bases, V lost 3 bases, and 2 bases had no gene match. Germline V gene data show CDR1 as SGHDN and CDR2 as FVKESK. This CDR3 is 15 amino acids long. The CDR3 loop is CASSQPSGRTGELFF. The DNA for the CDR3 is TGTGCCAGCAGCCAGCCTAGCGGGAGGACCGGGGAGCTGTTTTTT.

This clonotype came up a few times. The V call is TRBV5-1, the J call TRBJ2-1; TRBD2 matches 8 bases. V lost 5 bases, J lost 3 bases, and 4 bases stayed unmatched. Germline V CDR1 and CDR2: SGHRS, YFSETQ. This CDR3 is built from 14 residues. The CDR3 DNA sequence: TGCGCCAGCAGGTCGACTAGCGACTACAATGAGCAGTTCTTC. Protein product: CASRSTSDYNEQFF.

The genes are TRBV11-3 and TRBJ2-1; D is perhaps TRBD2 (5 bases). The germline gives CDR1 SGHNT, CDR2 YENEEA. The CDR3 loop spans 14 amino acids. The V gene lost 5 bases and the J gene lost 0 bases, with 8 bases spanning the gap. The CDR3 DNA reads TGTGCCAGCAGCGCGGGTTACTCCTACAATGAGCAGTTCTTC. Its protein product is CASSAGYSYNEQFF.

The chain is built from TRBV6-2 or TRBV6-3 and TRBJ2-2; 9 positions match TRBD1. Germline CDR1 and CDR2: MNHEY and SVGEGT. J gave up 3 bases and V 6 bases, and 11 bases lay outside the gene matches. The CDR3 has 17 residues. CDR3 nucleotides: TGTGCCAGCAGCCCTGAAACAGGGGGCGCGGACACCGGGGAGCTGTTTTTT. As protein: CASSPETGGADTGELFF.

The genes are TRBV24-1 and TRBJ2-7; 7 bases line up with TRBD1. The germline CDR1 and CDR2 sequences are KGHDR and SFDVKD. The CDR3 sequence is 14 residues long. V dropped 5 bases and J dropped 2; count of bases not matched to a gene: 5. CDR3 bases: TGTGCCACCAGTGGGTGGGACAGACCCTACGAGCAGTACTTC. Protein sequence: CATSGWDRPYEQYF.

This clonotype was detected only a few times. The chain is built from TRBV21-1 and TRBJ2-7; whether TRBD1, the table's D call, matches the DNA was not checked. TRBV21-1 is listed as a pseudogene. The CDR3 runs to 14 residues. The CDR3, as DNA: TGTGCCAGCAGCAATTGTAGCAGGGGCTACGAGCAGTACTTC. Protein sequence: CASSNCSRGYEQYF.

This clonotype showed up many times. This sequence joins TRBV5-1 and TRBJ2-7; a weak D match, TRBD1 (5 bases). Germline assignment: CDR1 SGHRS and CDR2 YFSETQ. The CDR3 is made up of 14 amino acids. Trimming left V 0 bases short and J 2 bases short, with 9 bases between. The CDR3 reads CASSLEQGPYEQYF. The CDR3 nucleotides read TGCGCCAGCAGCTTGGAGCAGGGCCCCTACGAGCAGTACTTC. The whole variable domain, filled in from reference TRBV5-1 and TRBJ2-7, reads KAGVTQTPRYLIKTRGQQVTLSCSPISGHRSVSWYQQTPGQGLQFLFEYFSETQRNKGNFPGRFSGRQFSNSRSEMNVSTLELGDSALYLCASSLEQGPYEQYFGPGTRLTVT.

The chain has TRBV7-2 and TRBJ2-1; 10 bases are shared with TRBD2. J lost 5 bases, V lost 7 bases, and 5 bases had no gene match. The CDR3 is 14 residues long. Germline V gene sequence: CDR1 SGHTA, CDR2 FQGNSA. Here the CDR3 reads CASTGLALDNEQFF. CDR3 nucleotide sequence: TGTGCCAGCACGGGACTAGCGCTAGACAATGAGCAGTTCTTC.

In this sample, this clonotype turned up a few times. This chain uses TRBV20-1 with TRBJ2-5, with unresolved D. This CDR3 region has 15 residues. Germline V lookup: CDR1 DFQATT, CDR2 SNEGSKA (reference sequence). V was clipped by 1 base and J by 2 bases, with 14 bases between them. The chain's CDR3 is CSARVRSSRQETQYF. The CDR3 region has the DNA TGCAGTGCTAGAGTTAGGTCTAGTCGGCAAGAGACCCAGTACTTC.

This clonotype was observed at least ten times. The DNA of the CDR3 is TGTGCCAGCAGCGATCGGGGACCCACTGAAGCTTTCTTT. Translating gives CASSDRGPTEAFF. This chain links TRBV11-2 with TRBJ1-1; D is perhaps TRBD1 (5 bases). V was trimmed by 5 bases and J by 4 bases, leaving 11 bases between them. Germline CDR1 is SGHAT and CDR2 is FQNNGV. The CDR3 covers 13 residues.

DNA of the CDR3: TGTGCCAGCAGTTCTCAGGTTGTTAACACTGAAGCTTTCTTT. Amino acid sequence: CASSSQVVNTEAFF. The rearrangement joins TRBV6-5 to TRBJ1-1; D not certain. Trimming stripped 4 bases from V and 2 bases from J, with 11 bases between. In germline, CDR1 is MNHEY, CDR2 SVGAGI. The CDR3 covers 14 residues.

At least ten counts were recorded for this clonotype. The J gene is TRBJ2-3, the V gene TRBV28; D unclear. From germline, CDR1 is MDHEN and CDR2 SYDVKM. The CDR3 loop spans 9 amino acids. The V end was cut by 8 bases, the J end by 6 bases, with 3 bases between. The CDR3 sequence is CASFDTQYF. The CDR3 region has the DNA TGTGCCAGCTTCGATACGCAGTATTTT.

This clonotype has only a few counts. The rearrangement links TRBV19 to TRBJ2-7; D perhaps matches TRBD1 (6 bases). Germline values: CDR1 LNHDA, CDR2 SQIVND (reference sequence). This CDR3 is 13 amino acids long. Trimming pared 10 bases from V and 0 bases from J, leaving 13 bases between. The CDR3 here is CATRQASSYEQYF. The CDR3 DNA reads as TGTGCCACACGACAGGCTAGCTCCTACGAGCAGTACTTC.

This clonotype appeared a few times. The V call is TRBV6-5, the J call TRBJ2-7; weak D call: TRBD1 (6 bases). Trimming left V 2 bases short and J 4 bases short, with 18 bases between. The CDR3 is 16 amino acids. Per the germline V gene, CDR1 is MNHEY and CDR2 is SVGAGI. Here the CDR3 DNA reads TGTGCCAGCAGTTACGGCCCGGACAGCGACGCTTACGAGCAGTACTTC. Encoded protein: CASSYGPDSDAYEQYF.

The chain recombines TRBV20-1 with TRBJ1-2; D is unclear. CDR1 is DFQATT and CDR2 is SNEGSKA in the germline V gene (reference sequence). There are 12 residues in the CDR3. Trimming took off 5 bases at V and 1 base at J, with 8 bases between the two ends. The DNA of the CDR3 is TGCAGTGCTTTCATGAGTAACTATGGCTACACCTTC. As protein: CSAFMSNYGYTF.

Only a few counts were recorded for this clonotype. The gene calls are TRBV12-3 or TRBV12-4 and TRBJ2-5, with D unresolved. This CDR3 contains 13 residues. V lost 5 bases and J lost 7, with 14 bases in between. CDR3 residues: CASSNLAGVTQYF. The CDR3 coding sequence is TGTGCCAGCAGTAACTTAGCTGGGGTGACCCAGTACTTC.

V and J are TRBV5-4 and TRBJ2-7, with TRBD1 matching over 9 bases. Losses at the gene ends were 4 bases for V and 3 bases for J; bases not matched to a gene: 8. The CDR3 sequence is 15 residues long. From germline, CDR1 is SGHNT and CDR2 YYREEE (reference sequence). CDR3 DNA: TGTGCCAGCAGCCCCAGGGGACAGGGTCTCTACGAGCAGTACTTC. Translation: CASSPRGQGLYEQYF. Using reference TRBV5-4 and TRBJ2-7 for the parts outside the CDR3, the full variable domain is ETGVTQSPTHLIKTRGQQVTLRCSSQSGHNTVSWYQQALGQGPQFIFQYYREEENGRGNFPPRFSGLQFPNYSSELNVNALELDDSALYLCASSPRGQGLYEQYFGPGTRLTVT.